These T cell receptor beta chains were read from a single sample in a study of blood T cell repertoires in COVID-19. Produced via immunoSEQ multiplex PCR; TCRdb's table is partial and in-frame only. The sample holds around 370,000 clones, around nine tenths seen once. Source material: peripheral blood. These receptors all stem from a woman aged 18-29 years who had recovered from COVID-19. The CDR3 runs from the conserved cysteine through the conserved F or W. D genes are given only for firm matches. Size is stated for part of the rows, as once, few or many counts, or as a class when the clone is expanded.

v_call	j_call	d_call	clone_size	cdr3_aa	cdr3_nt
TRBV4-3	TRBJ1-3	.	.	CASSHTAGGSGNTIYF	TGCGCCAGCAGCCACACGGCGGGGGGCTCTGGAAACACCATATATTTT
TRBV30	TRBJ2-4	.	.	CAWSGTENIQYF	TGTGCCTGGAGTGGTACGGAAAACATTCAGTACTTC
TRBV27	TRBJ1-2	TRBD1	.	CASSLSRQGGYYGYTF	TGTGCCAGCAGTTTATCTCGACAGGGAGGCTACTATGGCTACACCTTC
TRBV10-1	TRBJ2-3	.	.	CASSQAGADTQYF	TGCGCCAGCAGTCAGGCTGGTGCAGATACGCAGTATTTT
TRBV19	TRBJ2-3	.	.	CASSIGGGPGDTQYF	TGTGCCAGTAGTATAGGAGGGGGACCGGGAGATACGCAGTATTTT
TRBV7-9	TRBJ2-3	.	.	CASSLGLRARTDTQYF	TGTGCCAGCAGCTTAGGTTTGCGGGCGCGCACAGATACGCAGTATTTT
TRBV10-1	TRBJ2-2	TRBD2	.	CASSEGGGRASGELFF	TGCGCCAGCAGTGAAGGCGGGGGGAGGGCGTCCGGGGAGCTGTTTTTT
TRBV28	TRBJ2-5	TRBD2	.	CASSENGRGQETQYF	TGTGCCAGCAGTGAAAACGGGAGGGGACAAGAGACCCAGTACTTC
TRBV6-4	TRBJ1-1	.	.	CASSRETYTEAFF	TGTGCCAGCTCTAGAGAAACGTACACTGAAGCTTTCTTT
TRBV6-2/TRBV6-3	TRBJ1-2	.	.	CASSSLYGNYGYTF	TGTGCCAGCAGTTCGCTATATGGTAACTATGGCTACACCTTC
TRBV24-1	TRBJ2-2	.	.	CATSQRTIPNGELFF	TGTGCCACCAGTCAACGTACAATCCCGAACGGGGAGCTGTTTTTT
TRBV9	TRBJ2-1	TRBD2	.	CASSVAPSRLAGYNEQFF	TGTGCCAGCAGCGTAGCTCCCTCTCGACTAGCGGGTTACAATGAGCAGTTCTTC
TRBV24-1	TRBJ2-1	.	.	CATSDSRKANNEQFF	TGTGCCACCAGTGATTCGAGGAAGGCGAACAATGAGCAGTTCTTC
TRBV19	TRBJ1-1	TRBD1	.	CASSIGTGGRNTEAFF	TGTGCCAGTAGTATAGGGACAGGGGGCAGGAACACTGAAGCTTTCTTT
TRBV21-1	TRBJ2-1	.	.	CASSKTLAGRDNEQFF	TGTGCCAGCAGCAAGACGCTAGCGGGAAGGGACAATGAGCAGTTCTTC
TRBV6-2/TRBV6-3	TRBJ1-3	.	.	CASTPHDRTSGNTIYF	TGTGCCAGCACCCCCCACGACAGGACCTCTGGAAACACCATATATTTT
TRBV4-3	TRBJ2-2	.	.	CASSQHPGQHTGELFF	TGCGCCAGCAGCCAACACCCCGGACAACACACCGGGGAGCTGTTTTTT
TRBV12-1	TRBJ2-4	.	few	CASSYRRAPGYIQYF	TGTGCCAGCAGCTATCGGAGGGCCCCTGGGTACATTCAGTACTTC
TRBV29-1	TRBJ1-1	.	.	CSVKLKFGGTEAFF	TGCAGCGTGAAACTAAAATTCGGGGGTACTGAAGCTTTCTTT
TRBV11-3	TRBJ2-1	.	.	CASSQATGSYNEQFF	TGTGCCAGCAGCCAAGCTACGGGGAGCTACAATGAGCAGTTCTTC
TRBV30	TRBJ2-1	.	.	CAWGRTAYNEQFF	TGTGCCTGGGGACGGACTGCCTACAATGAGCAGTTCTTC
TRBV5-4	TRBJ2-1	.	.	CASSPTRGKSYNEQFF	TGTGCCAGCAGCCCAACAAGAGGAAAATCCTACAATGAGCAGTTCTTC
TRBV18	TRBJ2-2	.	.	CASSPRGNTGELFF	TGTGCCAGCTCACCCAGGGGCAACACCGGGGAGCTGTTTTTT